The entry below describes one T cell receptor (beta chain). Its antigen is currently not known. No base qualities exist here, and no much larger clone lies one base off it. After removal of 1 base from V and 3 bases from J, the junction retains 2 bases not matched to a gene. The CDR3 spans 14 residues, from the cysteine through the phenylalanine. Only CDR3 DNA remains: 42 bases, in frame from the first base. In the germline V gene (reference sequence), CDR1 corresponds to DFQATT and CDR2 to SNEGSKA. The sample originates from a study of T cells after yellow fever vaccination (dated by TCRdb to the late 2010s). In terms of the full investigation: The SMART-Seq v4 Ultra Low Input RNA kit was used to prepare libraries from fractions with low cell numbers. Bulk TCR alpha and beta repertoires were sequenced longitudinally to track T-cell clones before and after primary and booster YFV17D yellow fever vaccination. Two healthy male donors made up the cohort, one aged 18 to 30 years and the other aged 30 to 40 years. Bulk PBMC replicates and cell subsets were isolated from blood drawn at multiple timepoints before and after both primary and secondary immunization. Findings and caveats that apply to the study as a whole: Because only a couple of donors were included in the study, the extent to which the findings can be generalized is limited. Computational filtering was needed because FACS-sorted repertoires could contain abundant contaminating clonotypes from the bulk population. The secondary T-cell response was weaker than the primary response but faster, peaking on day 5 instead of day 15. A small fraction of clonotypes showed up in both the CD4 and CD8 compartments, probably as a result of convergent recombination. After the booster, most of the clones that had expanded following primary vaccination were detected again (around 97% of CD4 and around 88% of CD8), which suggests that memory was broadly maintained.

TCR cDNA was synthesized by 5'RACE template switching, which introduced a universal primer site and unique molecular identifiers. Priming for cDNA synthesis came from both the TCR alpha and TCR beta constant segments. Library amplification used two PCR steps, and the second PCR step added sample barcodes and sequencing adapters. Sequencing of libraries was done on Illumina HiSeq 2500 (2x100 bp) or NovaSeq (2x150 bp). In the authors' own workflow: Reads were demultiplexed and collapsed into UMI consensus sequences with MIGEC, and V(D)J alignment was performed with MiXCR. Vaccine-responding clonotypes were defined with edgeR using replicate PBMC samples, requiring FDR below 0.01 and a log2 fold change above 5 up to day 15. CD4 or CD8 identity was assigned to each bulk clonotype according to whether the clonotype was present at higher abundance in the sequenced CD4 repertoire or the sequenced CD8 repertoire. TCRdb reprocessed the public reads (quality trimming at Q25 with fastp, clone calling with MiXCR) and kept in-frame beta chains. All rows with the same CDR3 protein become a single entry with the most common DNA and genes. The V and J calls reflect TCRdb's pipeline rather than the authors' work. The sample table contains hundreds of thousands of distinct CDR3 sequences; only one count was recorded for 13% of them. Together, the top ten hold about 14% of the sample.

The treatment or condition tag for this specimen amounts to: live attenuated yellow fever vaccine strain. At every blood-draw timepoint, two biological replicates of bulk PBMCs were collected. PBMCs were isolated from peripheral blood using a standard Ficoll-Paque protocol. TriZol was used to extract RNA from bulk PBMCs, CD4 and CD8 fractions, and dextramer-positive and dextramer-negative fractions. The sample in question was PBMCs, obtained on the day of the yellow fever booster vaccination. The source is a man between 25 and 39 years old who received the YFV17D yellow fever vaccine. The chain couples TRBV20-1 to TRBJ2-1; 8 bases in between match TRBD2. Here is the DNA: TGCAGTGCTAGAGTAGCGGGGCGCTACAATGAGCAGTTCTTC. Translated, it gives CSARVAGRYNEQFF.